The clone carrying this T cell receptor (beta chain) appeared a few times. This sample stems from a study of cytomegalovirus exposure and HLA in healthy donors. As for the study in general: Most genotyped donors, over 70% of 300 to 400, had Caucasian-associated genetic ancestry.

The PCR employed 60 Vbeta primers together with 13 Jbeta primers. As handled by the study authors: Later work found 80 million or so unique TCR beta chains, with roughly 11 million shared. The table came from immunoSEQ multiplex PCR; TCRdb's copy has only in-frame clones and leaves some out. The V and J calls and clone size are taken from that table; D and trimming were inferred from the DNA. The data show 150,000 to 200,000 clones, with around 83% seen just once and 0.9% to 1.2% held by the top ten. Germline V gene lookup returns CDR1 SGHNT and CDR2 YENEEA. The V and J ends lost 2 bases and 1 base, in that order; junction bases with no gene match: 5. The CDR3 covers 15 residues.

The specimen sequenced was PBMCs. The chain employs TRBV11-3 and TRBJ2-7, with 7 nucleotides matching TRBD2. The source of this sequence is a woman aged 40 to 50 in good health and CMV-seronegative. The CDR3: CASSLSSGGSYEQYV. The CDR3 bases are TGTGCCAGCAGCTTATCTAGCGGAGGATCCTACGAGCAGTACGTC.